The 20 T cell receptor beta chains given below trace back to one sample, sequenced in a study of blood T cell repertoires in COVID-19. Produced via immunoSEQ multiplex PCR; TCRdb's table is partial and in-frame only. The sample has 200,000 to 300,000 clones; 75% to 85% are singletons. The source material was peripheral blood. These receptors were collected from a human donor in a cohort sampled during active COVID-19.

CDR3 DNA: TGTGCCAGCAGCCACGGGACTAGCGGGAGGGCCATTGAGCAGTTCTTC. Translating it yields CASSHGTSGRAIEQFF. The V call is TRBV3-1 (or the pseudogene TRBV3-2), the J call TRBJ2-1, with TRBD2 matching over 16 bases. The CDR3 runs 16 residues. Germline V lookup: CDR1 LGHDT, CDR2 YNNKEL (reference sequence). The junction had 5 bases not matched to a gene; V was cut back by 3 bases and J by 9 bases.

The chain's CDR3 is CASSYAGTSGYGGEQYF. The CDR3 nucleotides read TGTGCCAGCAGTTACGCTGGGACTAGCGGCTACGGGGGGGAGCAGTACTTC. The rearrangement links TRBV6-2 or TRBV6-3 to TRBJ2-7; 11 bases agree with TRBD2. This CDR3 contains 17 residues. J was trimmed by 7 bases and V by 2 bases; bases with no gene match: 13. Germline-derived CDR1 and CDR2 are MNHEY and SVGEGT.

The chain carries TRBV7-9 and TRBJ2-7; D ambiguous. V lost 0 bases and J 7 bases, leaving 7 bases between the germline ends. CDR1 is SEHNR and CDR2 is FQNEAQ in the germline V gene (reference sequence). This CDR3 comprises 12 residues. The CDR3 reads CASSLAAREQYF. Here the CDR3 DNA reads TGTGCCAGCAGCTTAGCGGCGCGGGAGCAGTACTTC.

The rearrangement joins TRBV10-1 to TRBJ2-2; TRBD1 might be the D (6 bases). The CDR3 covers 15 residues. CDR1 is WNHNN, CDR2 SYGVQD, per germline (reference sequence). Trimming removed 3 bases at V and 4 bases at J, with 12 bases between. CDR3 protein: CASSDQGSGTGELFF. For the CDR3, the DNA is TGCGCCAGCAGTGATCAGGGGTCAGGCACCGGGGAGCTGTTTTTT.

The gene calls are TRBV30 and TRBJ1-3; D gene uncertain. The germline V gene encodes CDR1 GTSNPN and CDR2 SVGIG (reference sequence). Deletions cut 5 bases from V and 1 base from J, with 12 bases between. The CDR3 spans 14 residues. CDR3 sequence reads: CAWDPDWSGNTIYF. The CDR3 coding sequence is TGTGCCTGGGACCCCGACTGGTCTGGAAACACCATATATTTT.

This chain joins TRBV5-6 and TRBJ2-3; D may be TRBD2 (7 bases). This CDR3 spans 14 amino acids. In germline, CDR1 is SGHDT, CDR2 YYEEEE. V lost 6 bases to trimming and J lost 3 bases, with 14 bases between them. The chain's CDR3 is CASTRGGVTDTQYF. CDR3 bases: TGTGCCAGCACGAGGGGGGGCGTGACAGATACGCAGTATTTT.

The chain employs TRBV2 and TRBJ1-5, with D possibly being TRBD1 (6 bases). The germline V gene has CDR1 SNHLY and CDR2 FYNNEI. The V and J ends lost 6 bases and 4 bases respectively, with 13 bases between them. CDR3 length: 14 amino acids. The CDR3 spells CASRYREINQPQHF. The CDR3 region has the DNA TGTGCCAGCAGGTACAGGGAGATAAATCAGCCCCAGCATTTT.

This clone was detected once. This chain uses TRBV24-1 with TRBJ2-1; 13 nucleotides line up with TRBD2. From germline, CDR1 is KGHDR and CDR2 SFDVKD. The CDR3 has 17 residues. V gave up 4 bases and J gave up 9 bases; unmatched junction bases: 11. The CDR3 region has the DNA TGTGCCACCAGTGACCGGACTAGCGGGAGAAGCGGGGTTGAGCAGTTCTTC. Its protein product is CATSDRTSGRSGVEQFF.

The chain recombines TRBV28 with TRBJ1-5, with D perhaps matching TRBD1 (5 bases). Deletions cut 6 bases from V and 10 bases from J, with 22 bases between. Germline V lookup: CDR1 MDHEN, CDR2 SYDVKM. The CDR3 totals 15 residues. CDR3 sequence (DNA): TGTGCCAGCAGCCCCCCGGGGGGAGTAATCAAACCCCAGCATTTT. Translation gives CASSPPGGVIKPQHF.

The gene calls are TRBV12-3 or TRBV12-4 and TRBJ2-5; D is unresolved. The CDR3 consists of 11 residues. V lost 6 bases and J 2 bases, leaving 4 bases between the germline ends. In nucleotides, the CDR3 is TGTGCCAGCAGCAGGCAAGAGACCCAGTACTTC. Amino acid sequence: CASSRQETQYF.

This clone was seen a single time. The V and J genes are TRBV6-1 and TRBJ1-1, with 8 bases lining up with TRBD1. Germline V gene sequence: CDR1 MNHNS, CDR2 SASEGT. This CDR3 is built from 15 residues. Trimming cost V 2 bases and J 0 bases; bases outside gene matches: 2. CDR3 loop: CASSERQGLNTEAFF. In DNA, the CDR3 is TGTGCCAGCAGTGAAAGACAGGGGTTGAACACTGAAGCTTTCTTT.

V is TRBV6-5 and J is TRBJ1-5; 8 bases map to TRBD1. With V trimmed by 5 bases and J by 8 bases, 11 bases remained unmatched. The CDR3 extends over 15 amino acids. CDR1 and CDR2 (germline): MNHEY, SVGAGI. Written as DNA, the CDR3 is TGTGCCAGCAGTCAGACAGGGGCCCCCTTTAAGCCCCAGCATTTT. Residues: CASSQTGAPFKPQHF.

This clone has just a few counts. This chain uses TRBV6-6 with TRBJ1-6; D is possibly TRBD1 (6 bases). Germline V CDR1 and CDR2: MNHNY, SVGAGI (reference sequence). The CDR3 has 14 residues. V gave up 5 bases and J gave up 8 bases, with 13 bases separating them. The CDR3 loop reads CASSLNRADSPLHF. The CDR3 nucleotides are TGTGCCAGCAGTCTAAACAGGGCGGATTCACCCCTCCACTTT.

The chain couples TRBV3-1 (or the pseudogene TRBV3-2) to TRBJ1-3; D call uncertain. The ends were cut back, 1 base at V and 0 bases at J, with 10 bases in the middle. CDR1 and CDR2 from the germline V gene are LGHDT and YNNKEL (reference sequence). The CDR3 has 16 residues. Written as DNA, the CDR3 is TGTGCCAGCAGCCAAGCCGGCGGTTACTCTGGAAACACCATATATTTT. Translating gives CASSQAGGYSGNTIYF.

The rearrangement joins TRBV6-5 to TRBJ2-7; D uncertain. The germline CDR1 and CDR2 sequences are MNHEY and SVGAGI. V was shortened by 0 bases and J by 2 bases, with 8 bases between the two germline ends. This CDR3 is 14 amino acids long. CDR3 DNA: TGTGCCAGCAGTTACTCAGAGAATCCCTACGAGCAGTACTTC. Translated, it gives CASSYSENPYEQYF.

J is TRBJ2-7 and V is TRBV11-2; the match to TRBD1 covers 7 bases. Germline V CDR1 and CDR2: SGHAT, FQNNGV. The V segment lost 1 base and the J segment 3 bases; nucleotides outside the gene matches: 6. The CDR3 sequence is 15 residues long. The CDR3 loop is CASSLGTGHLYEQYF. In nucleotides, the CDR3 is TGTGCCAGCAGCTTAGGGACAGGTCACCTCTACGAGCAGTACTTC. Full variable domain (rest looked up from reference TRBV11-2 and TRBJ2-7): EAGVAQSPRYKIIEKRQSVAFWCNPISGHATLYWYQQILGQGPKLLIQFQNNGVVDDSQLPKDRFSAERLKGVDSTLKIQPAKLEDSAVYLCASSLGTGHLYEQYFGPGTRLTVT.

The chain combines TRBV7-2 with TRBJ2-1, with 8 bases fitting TRBD2. The CDR3 has 14 amino acids. Trimming took 3 bases from V and 8 from J; bases not matched to a gene: 6. CDR1 is SGHTA and CDR2 is FQGNSA in the germline V gene. The CDR3 coding sequence is TGTGCCAGCAGCTTCCAGCGGGAGAACGATGAGCAGTTCTTC. It codes for CASSFQRENDEQFF.

V is TRBV19 and J is TRBJ2-1; a weak D match, TRBD2 (5 bases). The CDR3 consists of 17 residues. Per germline, CDR1 LNHDA and CDR2 SQIVND (reference sequence). Trimming stripped 3 bases from V and 0 bases from J, with 15 bases between. In DNA, the CDR3 is TGTGCCAGTAGTATCCATGGACTTGCCAGCTCCTACAATGAGCAGTTCTTC. It encodes CASSIHGLASSYNEQFF.

The chain uses TRBV14 and TRBJ2-7; a weak D match, TRBD1 (6 bases). Trimming cost V 3 bases and J 5 bases, with 11 bases left between them. CDR1 is SGHDN and CDR2 is FVKESK in the germline V gene. This CDR3 is 13 amino acids long. The CDR3 DNA is TGTGCCAGCAGCCATACTGGGGGCCACGAGCAGTACTTC. Its protein product is CASSHTGGHEQYF.

This rearrangement joins TRBV28 to TRBJ2-1; D is unresolved. Germline-derived CDR1 and CDR2 are MDHEN and SYDVKM. The V end was cut by 5 bases, the J end by 6 bases, with 17 bases between. This CDR3 has 15 residues. CDR3 DNA sequence: TGTGCCAGCAGTCCCCGTTCGGGTATGGGCAATGAGCAGTTCTTC. Translating gives CASSPRSGMGNEQFF.